One and the same sample provided the 3 T cell receptor beta chains below, sequenced in a study of T cells in localized non-small cell lung cancer. Clones were read by immunoSEQ multiplex PCR, and TCRdb kept only the in-frame ones, dropping some. The sample includes more than 15,000 clones, approximately 90% of them seen just once. Material: peripheral blood, obtained before any cancer treatment. These receptors all stem from a male donor aged 60 or over with stage II squamous cell lung carcinoma.

The J gene is TRBJ2-1, the V gene TRBV10-3; 7 nucleotides match TRBD1. J was trimmed by 12 bases and V by 5 bases; bases with no gene match: 7. The CDR3 consists of 12 residues. Germline CDR1 is ENHRY and CDR2 is SYGVKD. The CDR3 here is CAISQGDKTQFF. CDR3 coding DNA: TGTGCCATCAGTCAGGGGGACAAGACGCAGTTCTTC.

V usage is TRBV28 and J usage is TRBJ2-6; 7 nucleotides align to TRBD1. The CDR3 has 15 amino acids. Germline CDR1 is MDHEN and CDR2 is SYDVKM. With 7 bases clipped from V and 3 bases from J, the junction kept 6 bases outside the gene matches. This CDR3 reads CASTQQGYGANVLTF. CDR3 bases: TGTGCCAGCACACAACAGGGGTATGGGGCCAACGTCCTGACTTTC.

The chain uses TRBV29-1 and TRBJ2-7; 10 bases are a match to TRBD2. This CDR3 region has 16 residues. V gave up 0 bases and J gave up 2 bases; unmatched junction bases: 7. From germline, CDR1 is SQVTM and CDR2 ANQGSEA. CDR3 amino acids: CSVEEYGLAGAYEQYF. CDR3 nucleotides: TGCAGCGTTGAAGAGTATGGCCTAGCGGGAGCCTACGAGCAGTACTTC.